A selection of T cell receptor beta chains follows, all from one sample in a study of cytomegalovirus exposure and HLA in healthy donors. Data came from immunoSEQ multiplex PCR; TCRdb stores just in-frame clones and leaves some out. The sample carries about 140,000 clones, around 77% recorded once. Sequenced sample: PBMCs. The receptor source for this set is a man aged 25-40 years in good health and CMV-seronegative. Each CDR3 is given with its conserved first and last residue. A D gene is named only where the DNA matches it firmly. Size is omitted from some rows. Given values are once, few, many or a class for expanded clones.

V gene: TRBV2; D gene: .; clone size: .; J gene: TRBJ2-5; CDR3 protein: CASNTGVAPETQYF; CDR3 DNA: TGTGCCAGCAACACCGGGGTCGCCCCAGAGACCCAGTACTTC
V gene: TRBV6-1; D gene: .; clone size: .; J gene: TRBJ1-2; CDR3 protein: CASTTGGRYGYTF; CDR3 DNA: TGTGCCAGCACCACGGGCGGGCGCTATGGCTACACCTTC
V gene: TRBV9; D gene: TRBD2; clone size: few; J gene: TRBJ2-1; CDR3 protein: CASSVSGAWINEQFF; CDR3 DNA: TGTGCCAGCAGCGTAAGCGGGGCTTGGATCAATGAGCAGTTCTTC
V gene: TRBV19; D gene: TRBD2; clone size: .; J gene: TRBJ2-3; CDR3 protein: CASSIPPGLAGGTTDTQYF; CDR3 DNA: TGTGCCAGTAGTATCCCCCCTGGACTAGCGGGAGGGACCACAGATACGCAGTATTTT
V gene: TRBV7-6; D gene: .; clone size: .; J gene: TRBJ2-7; CDR3 protein: CASSLGDNNEQYF; CDR3 DNA: TGTGCCAGCAGCTTAGGGGACAACAACGAGCAGTACTTC
V gene: TRBV9; D gene: TRBD2; clone size: .; J gene: TRBJ2-2; CDR3 protein: CASSVLAGGPVTGELFF; CDR3 DNA: TGTGCCAGCAGCGTCCTAGCGGGAGGGCCGGTGACCGGGGAGCTGTTTTTT
V gene: TRBV10-3; D gene: .; clone size: .; J gene: TRBJ2-5; CDR3 protein: CAISAIQGNQETQYF; CDR3 DNA: TGTGCCATCAGTGCCATTCAGGGGAACCAAGAGACCCAGTACTTC
V gene: TRBV7-2; D gene: .; clone size: .; J gene: TRBJ2-3; CDR3 protein: CASSSPRQDTQYF; CDR3 DNA: TGTGCCAGCAGCTCCCCCCGACAAGATACGCAGTATTTT
V gene: TRBV7-2; D gene: .; clone size: .; J gene: TRBJ2-7; CDR3 protein: CASGPTYEQYF; CDR3 DNA: TGTGCCAGTGGCCCAACCTACGAGCAGTACTTC
V gene: TRBV5-1; D gene: TRBD1; clone size: .; J gene: TRBJ2-5; CDR3 protein: CASSEQGLETQYF; CDR3 DNA: TGCGCCAGCAGCGAACAGGGGCTGGAGACCCAGTACTTC
V gene: TRBV2; D gene: .; clone size: .; J gene: TRBJ2-7; CDR3 protein: CASSAGSYEQYF; CDR3 DNA: TGTGCCAGCAGCGCAGGGTCCTACGAGCAGTACTTC
V gene: TRBV11-2; D gene: .; clone size: .; J gene: TRBJ2-7; CDR3 protein: CASSLEGIQGIVYEQYF; CDR3 DNA: TGTGCCAGCAGCTTAGAGGGGATTCAGGGGATAGTCTACGAGCAGTACTTC
V gene: TRBV5-1; D gene: .; clone size: .; J gene: TRBJ2-5; CDR3 protein: CASSLPDQETQYF; CDR3 DNA: TGCGCCAGCAGCTTGCCAGACCAAGAGACCCAGTACTTC
V gene: TRBV27; D gene: .; clone size: .; J gene: TRBJ2-2; CDR3 protein: CASSHPVLGTGELFF; CDR3 DNA: TGTGCCAGCAGTCATCCTGTCCTCGGGACCGGGGAGCTGTTTTTT
V gene: TRBV7-9; D gene: .; clone size: .; J gene: TRBJ2-3; CDR3 protein: CASSLAHGTSTDTQYF; CDR3 DNA: TGTGCCAGCAGCTTAGCGCATGGGACTAGCACAGATACGCAGTATTTT
V gene: TRBV2; D gene: TRBD1; clone size: .; J gene: TRBJ1-1; CDR3 protein: CASSEETGDTEAFF; CDR3 DNA: TGTGCCAGCAGTGAAGAGACAGGGGACACTGAAGCTTTCTTT
V gene: TRBV9; D gene: TRBD2; clone size: few; J gene: TRBJ2-1; CDR3 protein: CASSVGLAGPNEQFF; CDR3 DNA: TGTGCCAGCAGCGTCGGACTAGCGGGACCCAATGAGCAGTTCTTC
V gene: TRBV7-3; D gene: TRBD1; clone size: .; J gene: TRBJ1-1; CDR3 protein: CASSTQGAGDTEAFF; CDR3 DNA: TGTGCCAGCAGCACCCAGGGGGCAGGGGACACTGAAGCTTTCTTT
V gene: TRBV18; D gene: TRBD1; clone size: .; J gene: TRBJ2-2; CDR3 protein: CASSPQAQGARTGELFF; CDR3 DNA: TGTGCCAGCTCACCACAGGCTCAGGGGGCACGGACCGGGGAGCTGTTTTTT
V gene: TRBV4-2; D gene: TRBD1; clone size: few; J gene: TRBJ2-2; CDR3 protein: CASSQGYRGGGTGELFF; CDR3 DNA: TGTGCCAGCAGCCAAGGTTACAGGGGCGGTGGCACCGGGGAGCTGTTTTTT
V gene: TRBV6-6; D gene: TRBD1; clone size: few; J gene: TRBJ1-4; CDR3 protein: CAGRQGAFDEKLFF; CDR3 DNA: TGTGCCGGGCGTCAGGGGGCATTCGATGAAAAACTGTTTTTT
V gene: TRBV2; D gene: TRBD2; clone size: .; J gene: TRBJ2-7; CDR3 protein: CASSDGAGGGEQYF; CDR3 DNA: TGTGCCAGCAGTGACGGAGCGGGAGGCGGCGAGCAGTACTTC
V gene: TRBV2; D gene: .; clone size: .; J gene: TRBJ2-1; CDR3 protein: CASKGDGDYNEQFF; CDR3 DNA: TGTGCCAGCAAGGGGGACGGAGACTACAATGAGCAGTTCTTC
V gene: TRBV15; D gene: TRBD1; clone size: .; J gene: TRBJ2-7; CDR3 protein: CATSRGGTGAYEQYF; CDR3 DNA: TGTGCCACCAGCAGAGGGGGGACAGGAGCCTACGAGCAGTACTTC
V gene: TRBV9; D gene: TRBD2; clone size: .; J gene: TRBJ2-1; CDR3 protein: CASSVALRGGTYNEQFF; CDR3 DNA: TGTGCCAGCAGCGTAGCTTTGCGGGGGGGGACCTACAATGAGCAGTTCTTC
V gene: TRBV2; D gene: .; clone size: .; J gene: TRBJ2-3; CDR3 protein: CASADREVGVDTQYF; CDR3 DNA: TGTGCCAGCGCAGACAGGGAGGTCGGGGTAGATACGCAGTATTTT
V gene: TRBV6-1; D gene: .; clone size: .; J gene: TRBJ2-1; CDR3 protein: CASSESLPRDEQFF; CDR3 DNA: TGTGCCAGCAGTGAAAGCCTGCCCAGGGATGAGCAGTTCTTC
V gene: TRBV4-2; D gene: TRBD2; clone size: .; J gene: TRBJ2-3; CDR3 protein: CASSQEGGHEGVLAGGDTDTQYF; CDR3 DNA: TGTGCCAGCAGCCAAGAAGGGGGGCACGAGGGTGTTCTAGCGGGAGGGGACACAGATACGCAGTATTTT
V gene: TRBV19; D gene: TRBD1; clone size: .; J gene: TRBJ2-7; CDR3 protein: CASSILGQGGYEQYF; CDR3 DNA: TGTGCCAGTAGTATCCTCGGACAGGGCGGCTACGAGCAGTACTTC
V gene: TRBV4-1; D gene: .; clone size: .; J gene: TRBJ1-4; CDR3 protein: CASSQESREGKLFF; CDR3 DNA: TGCGCCAGCAGCCAAGAATCCCGAGAGGGAAAACTGTTTTTT
V gene: TRBV27; D gene: .; clone size: .; J gene: TRBJ1-1; CDR3 protein: CASTQRAGSNTEAFF; CDR3 DNA: TGTGCCAGCACCCAGCGGGCGGGGAGTAACACTGAAGCTTTCTTT
V gene: TRBV29-1; D gene: TRBD1; clone size: .; J gene: TRBJ2-1; CDR3 protein: CSAEGTVRADYEQFF; CDR3 DNA: TGCAGCGCAGAGGGGACAGTCAGGGCGGACTATGAGCAGTTCTTC
V gene: TRBV29-1; D gene: .; clone size: .; J gene: TRBJ1-1; CDR3 protein: CSVGGPSGTEAFF; CDR3 DNA: TGCAGCGTTGGAGGGCCTTCCGGAACTGAAGCTTTCTTT
V gene: TRBV18; D gene: TRBD2; clone size: .; J gene: TRBJ2-2; CDR3 protein: CASCEREETGELFF; CDR3 DNA: TGTGCCAGCTGTGAGCGGGAGGAAACCGGGGAGCTGTTTTTT
V gene: TRBV7-2; D gene: .; clone size: .; J gene: TRBJ2-7; CDR3 protein: CASSLLAGHSYEQYF; CDR3 DNA: TGTGCCAGCAGCTTACTGGCGGGCCACTCCTACGAGCAGTACTTC
V gene: TRBV6-1; D gene: TRBD1; clone size: few; J gene: TRBJ1-2; CDR3 protein: CASSVSGTGQGYTF; CDR3 DNA: TGTGCCAGCAGTGTATCCGGGACAGGGCAGGGCTACACCTTC
V gene: TRBV30; D gene: TRBD1; clone size: few; J gene: TRBJ1-1; CDR3 protein: CAWSVPGTGGWVTEAFF; CDR3 DNA: TGTGCCTGGAGTGTACCCGGGACAGGGGGTTGGGTCACTGAAGCTTTCTTT
V gene: TRBV2; D gene: TRBD2; clone size: .; J gene: TRBJ2-3; CDR3 protein: CASSGGRGLGTSADTQYF; CDR3 DNA: TGTGCCAGCAGTGGGGGCAGGGGGCTCGGGACTAGCGCAGATACGCAGTATTTT
V gene: TRBV6-1; D gene: .; clone size: .; J gene: TRBJ2-3; CDR3 protein: CARRGSGDTQYF; CDR3 DNA: TGTGCCAGAAGAGGGAGTGGAGATACGCAGTATTTT
V gene: TRBV5-4; D gene: .; clone size: .; J gene: TRBJ2-7; CDR3 protein: CASSLANEQYF; CDR3 DNA: TGTGCCAGCAGCTTGGCCAACGAGCAGTACTTC
V gene: TRBV5-1; D gene: TRBD1; clone size: .; J gene: TRBJ2-7; CDR3 protein: CASSLFTGTGRQYF; CDR3 DNA: TGCGCCAGCAGCTTGTTCACCGGGACAGGGAGGCAGTACTTC
V gene: TRBV27; D gene: .; clone size: .; J gene: TRBJ2-1; CDR3 protein: CASSYRNGEQFF; CDR3 DNA: TGTGCCAGCAGTTATAGAAACGGTGAGCAGTTCTTC
V gene: TRBV11-2; D gene: .; clone size: .; J gene: TRBJ1-5; CDR3 protein: CASSSHWGQPQHF; CDR3 DNA: TGTGCCAGCAGCTCCCATTGGGGCCAGCCCCAGCATTTT
V gene: TRBV7-9; D gene: .; clone size: .; J gene: TRBJ2-6; CDR3 protein: CASSETALGANVLTF; CDR3 DNA: TGTGCCAGCAGCGAGACAGCATTGGGGGCCAACGTCCTGACTTTC
V gene: TRBV30; D gene: .; clone size: once; J gene: TRBJ1-1; CDR3 protein: CAWTLSPTARTEAFF; CDR3 DNA: TGTGCCTGGACCCTCTCCCCGACTGCTCGGACTGAAGCTTTCTTT